The 4 T cell receptor beta chains in this list originate from one sample, sequenced in a study of OX40 agonist ivuxolimab in advanced cancers. Assay: immunoSEQ multiplex PCR; the TCRdb copy retains only in-frame clones and omits some. This table has 15,000 or so clones, approximately 80% appearing once. Material: CD4+ or CD8+ T cells sorted from blood, obtained in a trial of the OX40 agonist ivuxolimab. The receptors here all came from an adult with an advanced solid tumor such as melanoma, head and neck, liver or kidney cancer.

The chain joins TRBV18 to TRBJ1-1; possibly TRBD1 for D (5 bases). Germline CDR1 KGHSH, CDR2 LQKENI. This CDR3 contains 14 residues. Trimming pared 2 bases from V and 3 bases from J, leaving 10 bases between. In nucleotides, the CDR3 is TGTGCCAGCTCACCAGTCACAGGTTACACTGAAGCTTTCTTT. It translates to CASSPVTGYTEAFF.

The chain combines TRBV7-8 with TRBJ1-1, with D uncertain. Deletions cut 5 bases from V and 1 base from J, with 14 bases between. This CDR3 has 15 amino acids. The germline V gene has CDR1 SGHVS and CDR2 FQNEAQ. The CDR3 DNA is TGTGCCAGCAGCCGTAGGGCCGATTGGAACACTGAAGCTTTCTTT. Translated, it gives CASSRRADWNTEAFF.

The CDR3 loop reads CAGSFPGRRNQPQHF. CDR3 DNA sequence: TGTGCCGGTTCCTTCCCAGGGAGGCGGAATCAGCCCCAGCATTTT. The chain recombines TRBV7-9 with TRBJ1-5; perhaps TRBD1 as D (5 bases). V lost 11 bases and J 4 bases, leaving 21 bases between the germline ends. Germline-derived CDR1 and CDR2 are SEHNR and FQNEAQ (reference sequence). The CDR3 contains 15 residues.

The V and J genes are TRBV19 and TRBJ1-2; D is unclear. V gave up 6 bases and J gave up 6 bases, with 17 bases separating them. The CDR3 is made up of 14 amino acids. The germline V gene encodes CDR1 LNHDA and CDR2 SQIVND (reference sequence). CDR3 nucleotide sequence: TGTGCCAGTAGGGAACCGGGGTATACGAATGGCTACACCTTC. Translating it yields CASREPGYTNGYTF.